Following are 13 T cell receptor beta chains from one sample sequenced in a study of cytomegalovirus exposure and HLA in healthy donors. The PCR was carried out with 60 Vbeta primers and 13 Jbeta primers. Method: immunoSEQ multiplex PCR; TCRdb's copy keeps in-frame clones and lacks some. The sample records under 150,000 clones, 70% to 80% being singletons. The sample consisted of PBMCs. Source of these receptors: a woman in her forties or fifties in good health and CMV-seronegative.

The genes are TRBV4-3 and TRBJ2-4; 7 bases map to TRBD2. The germline V gene encodes CDR1 LGHNA and CDR2 YSLEER. With V trimmed by 0 bases and J by 6 bases, 5 bases remained unmatched. CDR3 length: 15 residues. The CDR3 reads CASSQDWGRGNIQYF. DNA of the CDR3: TGCGCCAGCAGCCAAGATTGGGGGAGGGGAAACATTCAGTACTTC.

V and J are TRBV25-1 and TRBJ2-5; a weak D match, TRBD2 (5 bases). The CDR3 is made up of 15 amino acids. CDR1 is MGHDK, CDR2 SYGVNS, per germline. V lost 3 bases and J lost 5, with 16 bases in between. CDR3 coding DNA: TGTGCCAGCAGTGACCCTACAGCGCCGGGGGAGACCCAGTACTTC. It translates to CASSDPTAPGETQYF.

This chain uses TRBV30 with TRBJ1-1; TRBD1 matches at 7 bases. There are 15 residues in the CDR3. Trimming removed 8 bases from V and 1 base from J; junction bases left unmatched: 13. The germline CDR1 and CDR2 sequences are GTSNPN and SVGIG (reference sequence). CDR3 in amino acids: CAHALQGRRNTEAFF. CDR3 bases: TGTGCCCATGCTCTACAGGGGAGAAGGAACACTGAAGCTTTCTTT.

The rearrangement joins TRBV9 to TRBJ1-3, with 10 bases lining up with TRBD1. Germline V gene lookup returns CDR1 SGDLS and CDR2 YYNGEE. V lost 4 bases to trimming and J lost 2 bases; unmatched junction nucleotides: 12. The CDR3 is 18 amino acids. In nucleotides, the CDR3 is TGTGCCAGCAGCCTCACTGGGGACAGGGGATGGCCTGGAAACACCATATATTTT. Translated: CASSLTGDRGWPGNTIYF.

The CDR3 nucleotides are TGCGCCAGCAGCCAACAAGGACTGTTACAAGAGACCCAGTACTTC. It yields the protein CASSQQGLLQETQYF. V and J are TRBV4-1 and TRBJ2-5, with a tentative D call TRBD2 (5 bases). This CDR3 has 15 residues. V was shortened by 2 bases and J by 2 bases, with 12 bases between the two germline ends. Germline CDR1 and CDR2: MGHRA and YSYEKL.

The CDR3 coding sequence is TGTGCCAGCAGCTCAGGAGGCTTGGGAGATGAGCAGTTCTTC. Translating gives CASSSGGLGDEQFF. The rearrangement uses TRBV5-4 and TRBJ2-1, with D tentatively TRBD2 (5 bases). Deletions cut 3 bases from V and 8 bases from J, with 15 bases between. CDR1 and CDR2 from the germline V gene are SGHNT and YYREEE (reference sequence). The CDR3 has 14 residues.

The chain links TRBV7-9 to TRBJ2-2, with a weak D call TRBD2 (6 bases). The V end was cut by 5 bases, the J end by 2 bases, with 12 bases between. In germline, CDR1 is SEHNR, CDR2 FQNEAQ (reference sequence). CDR3 length equals 15 residues. The CDR3 sequence: CASSPLAFNTGELFF. CDR3 DNA sequence: TGTGCCAGCAGCCCACTAGCATTTAACACCGGGGAGCTGTTTTTT.

This clone was found once. This chain joins TRBV5-1 and TRBJ1-4; 10 bases map to TRBD1. CDR1 is SGHRS, CDR2 YFSETQ, per germline. The CDR3 covers 16 residues. The ends lost 3 bases at V and 5 bases at J; junction bases unmatched: 7. Here the CDR3 reads CASSSGQGGLNEKLFF. Here the CDR3 DNA reads TGCGCCAGCAGCTCCGGACAGGGGGGGTTAAATGAAAAACTGTTTTTT.

This chain connects TRBV7-8 to TRBJ1-4; maybe TRBD1 (6 bases). The germline V and J ends were trimmed by 3 bases and 3 bases, with 11 bases remaining between them. The germline V gene has CDR1 SGHVS and CDR2 FQNEAQ. The CDR3 is made up of 15 amino acids. The CDR3 here is CASSFATGSNEKLFF. In DNA form, the CDR3 reads TGTGCCAGCAGCTTCGCTACAGGGTCTAATGAAAAACTGTTTTTT.

The chain joins TRBV5-4 to TRBJ1-1, with 9 bases that match TRBD1. The CDR3 runs 14 residues. V lost 2 bases to trimming and J lost 5 bases; unmatched junction nucleotides: 4. The germline gives CDR1 SGHNT, CDR2 YYREEE (reference sequence). CDR3 nucleotides: TGTGCCAGCAGCTTAGGGACAGGGAGGACTGAAGCTTTCTTT. Residues: CASSLGTGRTEAFF.

This sequence joins TRBV10-3 and TRBJ2-7; D may be TRBD2 (5 bases). V dropped 3 bases and J dropped 2 bases, with 14 bases sitting between them. CDR1 ENHRY and CDR2 SYGVKD come from the germline V gene. The CDR3 runs 15 residues. CDR3 sequence: CAISEGGTRTYEQYF. The DNA for the CDR3 is TGTGCCATCAGTGAAGGAGGAACACGAACCTACGAGCAGTACTTC.

CDR3 region: CASAPRGGLTEAFF. The CDR3 coding sequence is TGTGCCAGCGCTCCTCGGGGGGGGCTAACTGAAGCTTTCTTT. The V call is TRBV18, the J call TRBJ1-1; D may be TRBD1 (6 bases). The CDR3 has 14 amino acids. Germline assignment: CDR1 KGHSH and CDR2 LQKENI. Trimming cost V 8 bases and J 5 bases, with 18 bases left between them.

This clone came up once. The genes are TRBV5-1 and TRBJ2-1, with 8 bases that match TRBD2. V lost 5 bases and J lost 8; bases outside the gene matches: 12. The CDR3 extends over 15 amino acids. CDR1 and CDR2 from the germline V gene are SGHRS and YFSETQ. CDR3 in amino acids: CASSSLSGAPDEQFF. The CDR3 DNA sequence: TGCGCCAGCAGTTCACTTAGCGGGGCTCCCGATGAGCAGTTCTTC.